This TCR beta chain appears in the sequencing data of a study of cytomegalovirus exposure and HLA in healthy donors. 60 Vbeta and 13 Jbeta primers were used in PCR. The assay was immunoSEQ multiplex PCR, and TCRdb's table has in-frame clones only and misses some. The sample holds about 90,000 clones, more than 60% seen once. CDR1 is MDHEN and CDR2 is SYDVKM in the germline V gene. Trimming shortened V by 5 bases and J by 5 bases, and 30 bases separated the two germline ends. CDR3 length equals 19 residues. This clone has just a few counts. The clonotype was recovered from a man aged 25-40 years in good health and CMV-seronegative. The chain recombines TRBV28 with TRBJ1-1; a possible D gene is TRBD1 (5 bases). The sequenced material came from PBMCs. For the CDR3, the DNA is TGTGCCAGCAGTCCCTATGATTTTTTCCGCCCAGCCGGGGGGACTGAAGCTTTCTTT. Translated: CASSPYDFFRPAGGTEAFF. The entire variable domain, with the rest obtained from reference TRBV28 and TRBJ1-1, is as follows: DVKVTQSSRYLVKRTGEKVFLECVQDMDHENMFWYRQDPGLGLRLIYFSYDVKMKEKGDIPEGYSVSREKKERFSLILESASTNQTSMYLCASSPYDFFRPAGGTEAFFGQGTRLTVV.